The 21 T cell receptor beta chains presented below share a single source sample, sequenced in a study of cytomegalovirus exposure and HLA in healthy donors. A multiplex PCR was run with 60 Vbeta primers and 13 Jbeta primers. TCRdb's copy holds only in-frame clones and misses some; the assay was immunoSEQ multiplex PCR. The sample holds about 160,000 clones, 80% seen once. Sequenced sample: PBMCs. These receptors originate from a man aged 18 to 30 in good health and CMV-seropositive.

The chain has TRBV15 and TRBJ1-6; 8 bases are a match to TRBD1. Trimming cost V 5 bases and J 0 bases; bases outside gene matches: 9. Germline loops: CDR1 LNHNV, CDR2 YYDKDF (reference sequence). The CDR3 is 18 amino acids. The CDR3 is CATSGQGQEASYNSPLHF. The DNA of the CDR3 is TGTGCCACCAGCGGGCAGGGACAGGAGGCCTCCTATAATTCACCCCTCCACTTT.

The gene calls are TRBV5-1 and TRBJ1-4, with TRBD1 matching 7 bases. The V gene end was trimmed by 3 bases and the J gene end by 4 bases; junction bases not matched to a gene: 6. This CDR3 contains 15 residues. Germline loops: CDR1 SGHRS, CDR2 YFSETQ. The CDR3 DNA reads TGCGCCAGCAGCTGGGGACAGTCCCTTAATGAAAAACTGTTTTTT. Its protein product is CASSWGQSLNEKLFF.

In this sample, this clone turned up once. The rearrangement uses TRBV7-9 and TRBJ2-7; D unclear. Germline lookup yields CDR1 SEHNR and CDR2 FQNEAQ (reference sequence). CDR3 size: 16 residues. V shed 3 bases and J shed 0 bases, with 15 bases lying between them. The CDR3 nucleotides are TGTGCCAGCAGCTTTGAAATCCGGGTGAGCTCCTACGAGCAGTACTTC. Protein product: CASSFEIRVSSYEQYF.

The J gene is TRBJ2-5, the V gene TRBV5-1; 7 bases line up with TRBD1. Germline loops: CDR1 SGHRS, CDR2 YFSETQ. The CDR3 is 15 residues long. V shed 4 bases, J shed 3 bases, and the junction held 9 bases outside the gene matches. CDR3 region: CASSKQSGQEETQYF. CDR3 coding DNA: TGCGCCAGCAGCAAACAATCTGGACAGGAAGAGACCCAGTACTTC. Supplemented by reference TRBV5-1 and TRBJ2-5, the full variable domain reads KAGVTQTPRYLIKTRGQQVTLSCSPISGHRSVSWYQQTPGQGLQFLFEYFSETQRNKGNFPGRFSGRQFSNSRSEMNVSTLELGDSALYLCASSKQSGQEETQYFGPGTRLLVL.

The rearrangement links TRBV9 to TRBJ2-5; 11 bases are a match to TRBD2. Trimming took 2 bases from V and 2 from J; bases not matched to a gene: 2. The CDR3 totals 15 residues. CDR1 is SGDLS and CDR2 is YYNGEE in the germline V gene. The CDR3 protein is CASSVTSGGQETQYF. CDR3 in DNA: TGTGCCAGCAGCGTCACTAGCGGGGGACAAGAGACCCAGTACTTC.

The chain links TRBV30 to TRBJ1-1; TRBD1 matches 9 bases. CDR3 length equals 13 residues. The germline gives CDR1 GTSNPN, CDR2 SVGIG (reference sequence). The junction had 8 bases not matched to a gene; V was cut back by 1 base and J by 11 bases. In nucleotides, the CDR3 is TGTGCCTGGAGTGAAGGGACAGGGCTGAGGGCTTTCTTT. Translation gives CAWSEGTGLRAFF.

This clone was picked up one time. The chain recombines TRBV15 with TRBJ2-7, with D perhaps TRBD2 (6 bases). V was clipped by 0 bases and J by 2 bases, with 14 bases between them. Germline V gene sequence: CDR1 LNHNV, CDR2 YYDKDF (reference sequence). The length of the CDR3 is 16 residues. The CDR3 here is CATSRDWGTEAYEQYF. CDR3 DNA: TGTGCCACCAGCAGAGATTGGGGGACTGAGGCCTACGAGCAGTACTTC.

This rearrangement joins TRBV18 to TRBJ2-1; 9 bases align to TRBD1. V dropped 2 bases and J dropped 8; count of bases not matched to a gene: 13. The CDR3 runs to 17 residues. Per germline, CDR1 KGHSH and CDR2 LQKENI. The DNA for the CDR3 is TGTGCCAGCTCACCAGGGACAGGGCGGCCGGCTCAAGATGAGCAGTTCTTC. As protein: CASSPGTGRPAQDEQFF.

Comments on this clone: Mismatch with germline at one junction end may stem from a read error. The rearrangement uses TRBV27 and TRBJ2-2; D gene ambiguous. Germline CDR1 reads MNHEY; CDR2 reads SMNVEV (reference sequence). This CDR3 has 15 amino acids. In nucleotides, the CDR3 is TGTGCCAGCAGTTTATTGACAAGTAACATCGGGGAGCTGTTTTTT. It specifies CASSLLTSNIGELFF.

The chain uses TRBV7-9 and TRBJ2-1; 9 positions match TRBD2. CDR1 is SEHNR, CDR2 FQNEAQ, per germline (reference sequence). The trim removed 3 bases at V and 7 bases at J, leaving 13 bases unmatched. The CDR3 has 17 residues. DNA of the CDR3: TGTGCCAGCAGCTTTTCTCCTAGCGGGACTCTGGGGAATGAGCAGTTCTTC. Translated, it gives CASSFSPSGTLGNEQFF.

The V call is TRBV6-6, the J call TRBJ2-2; 9 bases are a match to TRBD2. Trimming removed 7 bases from V and 3 bases from J; junction bases left unmatched: 9. Germline CDR1 and CDR2: MNHNY and SVGAGI (reference sequence). This CDR3 is built from 16 residues. CDR3 loop: CASIKAGGADTGELFF. CDR3 DNA sequence: TGTGCCAGCATCAAAGCGGGGGGCGCGGACACCGGGGAGCTGTTTTTT.

The sample holds a few counts of this clone. J is TRBJ1-1 and V is TRBV2; 7 bases line up with TRBD1. The CDR3 covers 14 residues. With 6 bases clipped from V and 3 bases from J, the junction kept 7 bases outside the gene matches. CDR1 is SNHLY, CDR2 FYNNEI, per germline. CDR3 coding DNA: TGTGCCAGCAGGGGGACAGTCTGGTACACTGAAGCTTTCTTT. Its translation is CASRGTVWYTEAFF.

CDR3 sequence: CASSPILTGKGEQFF. The CDR3, as DNA: TGTGCCAGCAGCCCCATCCTTACAGGGAAGGGTGAGCAGTTCTTC. This chain uses TRBV7-3 with TRBJ2-1, with D possibly matching TRBD1 (6 bases). V was shortened by 5 bases and J by 9 bases, with 20 bases between the two germline ends. The CDR3 has 15 residues. Germline V gives CDR1 SGHTA, CDR2 FQGTGA.

This clone was observed a few times. The CDR3 region is CASSQCNRGTNEKLFF. Here the CDR3 DNA reads TGCGCCAGCAGTCAATGTAACAGGGGCACTAATGAAAAACTGTTTTTT. This rearrangement joins TRBV23-1 to TRBJ1-4; 7 positions agree with TRBD1. TRBV23-1 has ORF status, its function being uncertain. J was trimmed by 2 bases and V by 1 base; bases with no gene match: 4. CDR3 length: 16 amino acids.

A note on this clone: At one boundary the junction diverges from the germline segment, which might be a read error. This sequence joins TRBV5-4 and TRBJ2-6; 8 bases are a match to TRBD2. The CDR3 length is 15 residues. The germline gives CDR1 SGHNT, CDR2 YYREEE (reference sequence). CDR3 nucleotide sequence: TGTGCCAGCAGCTTGGAGACGGGAGGGGCCAACGGCCTGACTTTC. Protein: CASSLETGGANGLTF.

The chain has TRBV19 and TRBJ2-3, with D perhaps TRBD1 (5 bases). The CDR3 sequence is 15 residues long. V was cut by 4 bases and J by 2 bases, with 13 bases left in between. The germline CDR1 and CDR2 sequences are LNHDA and SQIVND (reference sequence). The CDR3 DNA reads as TGTGCCAGTAGTAATGTCCAGGGATTCACAGATACGCAGTATTTT. This encodes CASSNVQGFTDTQYF.

The genes are TRBV18 and TRBJ1-5, with D maybe TRBD1 (5 bases). V lost 3 bases and J 5 bases, leaving 8 bases between the germline ends. There are 13 residues in the CDR3. Germline assignment: CDR1 KGHSH and CDR2 LQKENI. CDR3 DNA: TGTGCCAGCTCACCGAAACAGGATCAGCCCCAGCATTTT. This gives the protein CASSPKQDQPQHF.

This chain connects TRBV7-8 to TRBJ1-5; D is unresolved. CDR1 and CDR2 from the germline V gene are SGHVS and FQNEAQ. The CDR3 is made up of 16 amino acids. Trimming removed 0 bases from V and 7 bases from J, with 16 bases in between. The CDR3 DNA follows: TGTGCCAGCAGCTTAGCGGTGCGTGGGAGCTACCAGCCCCAGCATTTT. This encodes CASSLAVRGSYQPQHF.

In its sample, this clone was seen a few times. The chain has TRBV19 and TRBJ2-1; the D gene is possibly TRBD2 (6 bases). The V end was cut by 7 bases, the J end by 13 bases, with 20 bases between. The V gene's germline CDR1 is LNHDA and CDR2 SQIVND (reference sequence). The CDR3 sequence is 13 residues long. In DNA, the CDR3 is TGTGCCAGTACCAGCGGATGGGGGGAGCCCCAGTTCTTC. Its protein product is CASTSGWGEPQFF.

The V call is TRBV6-4, the J call TRBJ2-3, with D unclear. The V gene's germline CDR1 is MRHNA and CDR2 SNTAGT. This CDR3 has 13 amino acids. Deletions cut 4 bases from V and 1 base from J, with 6 bases between. The CDR3 DNA follows: TGTGCCAGCAGTGTAGAGGGCACAGATACGCAGTATTTT. Translation gives CASSVEGTDTQYF.

As regards this clone: The sample holds other DNA sequences that translate to the same CDR3. The chain employs TRBV29-1 and TRBJ2-3, with 10 bases lining up with TRBD2. The CDR3 is 14 residues long. The ends lost 3 bases at V and 1 base at J; junction bases unmatched: 1. Germline assignment: CDR1 SQVTM and CDR2 ANQGSEA. The CDR3 DNA is TGCAGCGTTGACGGACTAGCGGGCACAGATACGCAGTATTTT. It translates to CSVDGLAGTDTQYF.